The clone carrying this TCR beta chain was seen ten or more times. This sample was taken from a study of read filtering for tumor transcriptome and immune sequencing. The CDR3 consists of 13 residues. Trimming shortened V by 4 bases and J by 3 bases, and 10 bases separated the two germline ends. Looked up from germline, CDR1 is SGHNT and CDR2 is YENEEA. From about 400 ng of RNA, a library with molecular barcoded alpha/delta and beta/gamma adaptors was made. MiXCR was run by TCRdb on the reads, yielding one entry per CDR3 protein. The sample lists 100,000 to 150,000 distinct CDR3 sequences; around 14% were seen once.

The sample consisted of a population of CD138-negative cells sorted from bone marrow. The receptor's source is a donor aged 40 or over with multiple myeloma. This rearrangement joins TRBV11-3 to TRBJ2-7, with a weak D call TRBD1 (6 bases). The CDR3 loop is CASSSRTVYEQYF. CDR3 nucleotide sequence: TGTGCCAGCAGCTCCCGGACAGTCTACGAGCAGTACTTC.